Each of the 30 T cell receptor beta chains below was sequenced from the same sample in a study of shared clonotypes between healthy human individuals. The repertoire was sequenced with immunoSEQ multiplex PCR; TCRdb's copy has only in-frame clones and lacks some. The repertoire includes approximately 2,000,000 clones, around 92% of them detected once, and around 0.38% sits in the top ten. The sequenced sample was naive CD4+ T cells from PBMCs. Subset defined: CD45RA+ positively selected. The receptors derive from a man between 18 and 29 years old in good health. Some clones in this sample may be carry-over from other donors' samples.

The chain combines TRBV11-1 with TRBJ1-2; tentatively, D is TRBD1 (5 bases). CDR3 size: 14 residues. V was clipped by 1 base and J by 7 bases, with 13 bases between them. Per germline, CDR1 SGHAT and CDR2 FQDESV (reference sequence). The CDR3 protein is CASSLEGDSGGYTF. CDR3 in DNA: TGTGCCAGCAGCTTAGAAGGGGATTCAGGTGGCTACACCTTC.

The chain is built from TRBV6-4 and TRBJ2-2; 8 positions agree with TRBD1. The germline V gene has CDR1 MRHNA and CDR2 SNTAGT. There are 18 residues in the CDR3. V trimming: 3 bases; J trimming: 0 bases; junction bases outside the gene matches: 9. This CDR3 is CASSERFQGASNTGELFF. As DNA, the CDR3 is TGTGCCAGCAGTGAAAGGTTTCAGGGGGCATCGAACACCGGGGAGCTGTTTTTT.

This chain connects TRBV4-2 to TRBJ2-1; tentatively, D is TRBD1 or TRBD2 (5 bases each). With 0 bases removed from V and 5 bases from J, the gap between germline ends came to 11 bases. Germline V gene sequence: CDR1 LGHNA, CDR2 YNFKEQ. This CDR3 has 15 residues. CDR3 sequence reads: CASSQDRGVNNEQFF. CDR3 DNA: TGTGCCAGCAGCCAAGATCGGGGCGTCAACAATGAGCAGTTCTTC.

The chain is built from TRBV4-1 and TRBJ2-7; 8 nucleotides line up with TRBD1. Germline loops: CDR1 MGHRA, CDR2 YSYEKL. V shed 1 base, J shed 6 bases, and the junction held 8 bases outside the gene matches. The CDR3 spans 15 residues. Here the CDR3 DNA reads TGCGCCAGCAGCCAAGCACCGGACAGGGCCCCCGAGCAGTACTTC. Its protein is CASSQAPDRAPEQYF.

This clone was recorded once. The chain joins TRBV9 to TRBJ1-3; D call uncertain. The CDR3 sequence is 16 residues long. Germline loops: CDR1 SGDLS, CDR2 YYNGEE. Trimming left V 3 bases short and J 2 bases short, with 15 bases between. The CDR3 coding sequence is TGTGCCAGCAGCGCCGGACCGGGAATCGCTGGAAACACCATATATTTT. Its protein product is CASSAGPGIAGNTIYF.

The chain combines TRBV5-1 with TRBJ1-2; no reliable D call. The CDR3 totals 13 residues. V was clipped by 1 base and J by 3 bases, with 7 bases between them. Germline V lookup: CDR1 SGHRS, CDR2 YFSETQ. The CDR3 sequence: CASSLSRDYGYTF. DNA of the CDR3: TGCGCCAGCAGCTTGTCTAGGGACTATGGCTACACCTTC.

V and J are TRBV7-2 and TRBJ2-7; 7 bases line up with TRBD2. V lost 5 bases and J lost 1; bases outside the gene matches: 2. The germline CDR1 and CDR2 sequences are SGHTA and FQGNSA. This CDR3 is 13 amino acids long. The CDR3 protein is CASSQLASYEQYF. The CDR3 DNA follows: TGTGCCAGCAGCCAACTAGCGTCCTACGAGCAGTACTTC. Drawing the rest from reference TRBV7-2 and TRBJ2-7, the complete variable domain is GAGVSQSPSNKVTEKGKDVELRCDPISGHTALYWYRQSLGQGLEFLIYFQGNSAPDKSGLPSDRFSAERTGGSVSTLTIQRTQQEDSAVYLCASSQLASYEQYFGPGTRLTVT.

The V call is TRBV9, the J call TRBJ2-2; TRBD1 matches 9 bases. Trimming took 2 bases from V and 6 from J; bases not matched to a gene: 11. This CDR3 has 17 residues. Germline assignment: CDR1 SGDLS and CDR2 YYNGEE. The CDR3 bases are TGTGCCAGCAGCGTCATTTCGGGACAGGGCTACTCCGGGGAGCTGTTTTTT. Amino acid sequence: CASSVISGQGYSGELFF.

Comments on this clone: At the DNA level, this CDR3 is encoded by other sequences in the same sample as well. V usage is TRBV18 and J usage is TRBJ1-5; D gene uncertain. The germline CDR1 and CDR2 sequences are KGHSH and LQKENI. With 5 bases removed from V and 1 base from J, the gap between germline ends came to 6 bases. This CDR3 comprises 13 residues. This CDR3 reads CASSSSSNQPQHF. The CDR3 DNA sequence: TGTGCCAGCTCAAGTTCGAGCAATCAGCCCCAGCATTTT. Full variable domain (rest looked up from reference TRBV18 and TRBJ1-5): NAGVMQNPRHLVRRRGQEARLRCSPMKGHSHVYWYRQLPEEGLKFMVYLQKENIIDESGMPKERFSAEFPKEGPSILRIQQVVRGDSAAYFCASSSSSNQPQHFGDGTRLSIL.

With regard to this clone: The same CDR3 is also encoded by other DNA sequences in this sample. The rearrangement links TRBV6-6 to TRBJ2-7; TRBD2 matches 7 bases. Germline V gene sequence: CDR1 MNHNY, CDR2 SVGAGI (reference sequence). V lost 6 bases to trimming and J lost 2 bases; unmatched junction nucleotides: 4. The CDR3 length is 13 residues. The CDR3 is CASRPSGAYEQYF. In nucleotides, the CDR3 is TGTGCCAGCAGGCCTAGCGGTGCCTACGAGCAGTACTTC.

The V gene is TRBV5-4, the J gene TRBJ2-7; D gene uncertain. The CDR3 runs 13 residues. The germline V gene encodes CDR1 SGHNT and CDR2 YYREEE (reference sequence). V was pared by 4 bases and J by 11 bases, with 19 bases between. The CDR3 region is CASSQARYPTKYF. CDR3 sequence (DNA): TGTGCCAGCAGCCAGGCTCGCTACCCTACCAAGTACTTC.

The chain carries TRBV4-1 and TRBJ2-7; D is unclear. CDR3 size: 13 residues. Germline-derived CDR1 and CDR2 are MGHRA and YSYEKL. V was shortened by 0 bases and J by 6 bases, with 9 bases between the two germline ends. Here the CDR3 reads CASSQDPGREQYF. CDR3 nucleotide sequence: TGCGCCAGCAGCCAAGATCCCGGGCGCGAGCAGTACTTC.

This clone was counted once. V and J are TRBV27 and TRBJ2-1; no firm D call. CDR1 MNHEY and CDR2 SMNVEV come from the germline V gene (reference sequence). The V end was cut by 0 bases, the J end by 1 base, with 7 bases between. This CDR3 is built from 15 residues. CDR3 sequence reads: CASSLSVWSYNEQFF. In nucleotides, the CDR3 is TGTGCCAGCAGTTTATCCGTCTGGTCCTACAATGAGCAGTTCTTC.

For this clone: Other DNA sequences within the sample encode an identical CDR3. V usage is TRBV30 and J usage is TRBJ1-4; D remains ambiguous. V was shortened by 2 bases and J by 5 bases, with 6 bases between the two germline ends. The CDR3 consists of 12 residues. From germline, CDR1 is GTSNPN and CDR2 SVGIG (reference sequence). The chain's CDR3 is CAWSPGNEKLFF. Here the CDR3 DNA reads TGTGCCTGGAGTCCAGGAAATGAAAAACTGTTTTTT.

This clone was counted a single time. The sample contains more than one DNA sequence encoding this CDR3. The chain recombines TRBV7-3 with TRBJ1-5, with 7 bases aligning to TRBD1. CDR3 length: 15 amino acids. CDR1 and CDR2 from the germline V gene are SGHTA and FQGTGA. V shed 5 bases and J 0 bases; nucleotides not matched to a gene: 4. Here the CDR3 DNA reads TGTGCCAGCAGCCTGACAGGGAATAGCAATCAGCCCCAGCATTTT. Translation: CASSLTGNSNQPQHF.

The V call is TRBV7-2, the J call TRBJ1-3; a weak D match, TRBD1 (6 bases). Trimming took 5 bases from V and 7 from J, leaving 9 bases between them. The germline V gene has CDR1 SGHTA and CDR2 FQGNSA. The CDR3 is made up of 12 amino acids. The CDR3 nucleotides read TGTGCCAGCAGCCGTCAGGGGAACACCATATATTTT. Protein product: CASSRQGNTIYF.

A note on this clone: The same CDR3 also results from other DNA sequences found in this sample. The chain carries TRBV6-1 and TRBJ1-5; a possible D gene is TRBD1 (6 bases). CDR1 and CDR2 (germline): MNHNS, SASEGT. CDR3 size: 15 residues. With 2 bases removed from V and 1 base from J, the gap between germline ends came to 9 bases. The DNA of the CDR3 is TGTGCCAGCAGTGAACGGGGGCTCAGCAATCAGCCCCAGCATTTT. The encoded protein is CASSERGLSNQPQHF.

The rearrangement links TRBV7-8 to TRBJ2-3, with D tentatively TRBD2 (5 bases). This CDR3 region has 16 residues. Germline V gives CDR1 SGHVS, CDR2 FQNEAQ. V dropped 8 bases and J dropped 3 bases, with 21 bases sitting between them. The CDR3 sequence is CASATLDGVVTDTQYF. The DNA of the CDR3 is TGTGCCAGCGCAACCTTGGACGGGGTAGTTACAGATACGCAGTATTTT.

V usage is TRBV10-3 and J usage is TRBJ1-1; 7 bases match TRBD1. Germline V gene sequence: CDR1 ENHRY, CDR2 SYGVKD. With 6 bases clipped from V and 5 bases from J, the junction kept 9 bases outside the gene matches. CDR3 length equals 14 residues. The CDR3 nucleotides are TGTGCCATCAGACAGGGGAGGGAAGTAACTGAAGCTTTCTTT. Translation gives CAIRQGREVTEAFF.

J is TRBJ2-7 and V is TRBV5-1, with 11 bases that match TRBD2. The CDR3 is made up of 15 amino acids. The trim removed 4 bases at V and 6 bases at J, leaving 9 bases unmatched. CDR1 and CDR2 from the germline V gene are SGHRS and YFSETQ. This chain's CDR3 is CASSPGLAVITEQYF. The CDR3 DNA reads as TGCGCCAGCAGCCCGGGACTAGCGGTTATCACCGAGCAGTACTTC.

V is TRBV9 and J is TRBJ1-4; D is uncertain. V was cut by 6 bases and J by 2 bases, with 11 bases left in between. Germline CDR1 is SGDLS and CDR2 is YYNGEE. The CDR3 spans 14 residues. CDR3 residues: CASTLGLTNEKLFF. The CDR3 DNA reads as TGTGCCAGCACCCTTGGCTTGACTAATGAAAAACTGTTTTTT.

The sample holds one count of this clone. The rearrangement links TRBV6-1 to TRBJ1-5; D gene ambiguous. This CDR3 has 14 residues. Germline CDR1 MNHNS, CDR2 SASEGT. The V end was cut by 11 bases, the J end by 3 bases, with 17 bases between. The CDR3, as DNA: TGTGCCCACGCAAGGCGAGCGGACAATCAGCCCCAGCATTTT. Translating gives CAHARRADNQPQHF.

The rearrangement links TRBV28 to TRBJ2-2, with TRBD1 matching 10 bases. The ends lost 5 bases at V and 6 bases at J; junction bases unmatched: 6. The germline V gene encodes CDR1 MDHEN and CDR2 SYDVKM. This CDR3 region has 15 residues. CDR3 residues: CASSHRQGAPGELFF. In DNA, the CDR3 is TGTGCCAGCAGTCACCGACAGGGGGCGCCCGGGGAGCTGTTTTTT. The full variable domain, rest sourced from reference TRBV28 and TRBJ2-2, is DVKVTQSSRYLVKRTGEKVFLECVQDMDHENMFWYRQDPGLGLRLIYFSYDVKMKEKGDIPEGYSVSREKKERFSLILESASTNQTSMYLCASSHRQGAPGELFFGEGSRLTVL.

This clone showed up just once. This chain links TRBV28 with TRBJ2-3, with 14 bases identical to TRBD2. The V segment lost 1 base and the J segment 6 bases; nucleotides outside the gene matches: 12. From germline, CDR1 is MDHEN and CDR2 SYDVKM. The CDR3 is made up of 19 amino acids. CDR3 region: CASSLLGRGTSGRIDTQYF. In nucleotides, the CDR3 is TGTGCCAGCAGTTTATTAGGCCGAGGGACTAGCGGGAGAATCGATACGCAGTATTTT.

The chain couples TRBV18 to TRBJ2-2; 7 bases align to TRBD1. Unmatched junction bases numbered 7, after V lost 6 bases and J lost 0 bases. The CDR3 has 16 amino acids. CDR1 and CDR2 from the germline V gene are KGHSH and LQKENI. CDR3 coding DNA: TGTGCCAGCTCTCTCGGACAGGCCACGAACACCGGGGAGCTGTTTTTT. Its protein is CASSLGQATNTGELFF.

The DNA for the CDR3 is TGTGCCAGCAGCGGGGGGACTAGCGGGAGTAGAGAGCAGTTCTTC. As protein: CASSGGTSGSREQFF. The chain joins TRBV7-6 to TRBJ2-1, with 14 bases matching TRBD2. J was trimmed by 10 bases and V by 5 bases; bases with no gene match: 7. The CDR3 runs to 15 residues. Germline V CDR1 and CDR2: SGHVS, FNYEAQ.

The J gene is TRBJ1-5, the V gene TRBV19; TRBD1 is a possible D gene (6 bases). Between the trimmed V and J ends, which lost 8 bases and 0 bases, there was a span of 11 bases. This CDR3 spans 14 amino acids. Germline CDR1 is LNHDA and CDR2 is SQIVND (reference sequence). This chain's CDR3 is CASGTPYSNQPQHF. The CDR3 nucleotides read TGTGCCAGTGGGACACCATATAGCAATCAGCCCCAGCATTTT.

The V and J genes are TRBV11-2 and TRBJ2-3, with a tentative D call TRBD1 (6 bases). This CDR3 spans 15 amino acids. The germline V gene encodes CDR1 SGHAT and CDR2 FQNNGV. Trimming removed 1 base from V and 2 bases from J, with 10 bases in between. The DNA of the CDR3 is TGTGCCAGCAGCTTAGGGGGGCACTCCACAGATACGCAGTATTTT. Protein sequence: CASSLGGHSTDTQYF.

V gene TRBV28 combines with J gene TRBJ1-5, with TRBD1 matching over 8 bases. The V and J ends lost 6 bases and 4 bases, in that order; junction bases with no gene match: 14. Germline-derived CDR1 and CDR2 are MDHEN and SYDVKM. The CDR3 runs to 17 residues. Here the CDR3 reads CASRVGGSGGVNQPQHF. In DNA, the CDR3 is TGTGCCAGCAGAGTAGGGGGGTCAGGGGGCGTAAATCAGCCCCAGCATTTT.

The CDR3 DNA follows: TGTGCCACCAGCAAAGGCGGGGGGCTCAACAATGAGCAGTTCTTC. It yields the protein CATSKGGGLNNEQFF. J is TRBJ2-1 and V is TRBV15, with 8 bases fitting TRBD2. Germline CDR1 LNHNV, CDR2 YYDKDF (reference sequence). This CDR3 contains 15 residues. Trimming took 4 bases from V and 5 from J; bases not matched to a gene: 7.